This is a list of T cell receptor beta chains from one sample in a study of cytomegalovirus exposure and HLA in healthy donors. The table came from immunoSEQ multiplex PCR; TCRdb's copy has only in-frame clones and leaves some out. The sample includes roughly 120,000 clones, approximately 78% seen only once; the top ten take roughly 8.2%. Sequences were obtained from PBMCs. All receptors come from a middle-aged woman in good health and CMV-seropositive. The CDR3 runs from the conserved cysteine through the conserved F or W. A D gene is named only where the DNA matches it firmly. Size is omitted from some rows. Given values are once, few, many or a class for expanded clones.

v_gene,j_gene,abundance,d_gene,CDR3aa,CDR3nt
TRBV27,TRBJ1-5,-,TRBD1,CASSRQGGNQPQHF,TGTGCCAGCAGTAGACAGGGTGGCAATCAGCCCCAGCATTTT
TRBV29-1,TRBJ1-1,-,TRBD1,CSVGQGSTEAFF,TGCAGCGTTGGACAGGGAAGCACTGAAGCTTTCTTT
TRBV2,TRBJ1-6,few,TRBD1,CASSTPGQGDSPLHF,TGTGCCAGCAGTACCCCGGGACAGGGGGATTCACCCCTCCACTTT
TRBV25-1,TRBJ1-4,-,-,CASSPQGEKLFF,TGTGCCAGCAGTCCACAGGGTGAAAAACTGTTTTTT
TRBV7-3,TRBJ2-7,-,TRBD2,CASSLTSGGEQYF,TGTGCCAGCAGCCTCACGTCGGGAGGCGAGCAGTACTTC
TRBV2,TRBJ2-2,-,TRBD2,CASTTSGGAGELFF,TGTGCCAGCACCACTAGCGGGGGGGCCGGGGAGCTGTTTTTT
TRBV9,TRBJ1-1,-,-,CASSVAGGTNTEAFF,TGTGCCAGCAGCGTAGCGGGAGGAACGAACACTGAAGCTTTCTTT
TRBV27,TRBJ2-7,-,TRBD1,CASSRQTGAYEQYF,TGTGCCAGCAGTCGCCAGACAGGGGCCTACGAGCAGTACTTC
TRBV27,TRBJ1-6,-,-,CASSPGGYNSPLHF,TGTGCCAGCAGCCCCGGGGGGTATAATTCACCCCTCCACTTT
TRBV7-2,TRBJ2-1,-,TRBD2,CASSLGTSGRGEQFF,TGTGCCAGCAGCTTAGGAACTAGCGGTAGGGGTGAGCAGTTCTTC
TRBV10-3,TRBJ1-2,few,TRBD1,CAISMDRGIHGYTF,TGTGCCATCAGTATGGACAGGGGAATCCATGGCTACACCTTC
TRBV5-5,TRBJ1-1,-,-,CASHSGNSNTEAFF,TGTGCCAGCCATTCTGGAAACAGCAACACTGAAGCTTTCTTT
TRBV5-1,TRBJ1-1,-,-,CASSLDRPDTEAFF,TGCGCCAGCAGCCTAGATCGACCGGACACTGAAGCTTTCTTT
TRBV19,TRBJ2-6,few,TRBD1,CASSVGTAGANVLTF,TGTGCCAGTAGTGTAGGGACAGCTGGGGCCAACGTCCTGACTTTC
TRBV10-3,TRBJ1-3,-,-,CAISEVTGLSGNTIYF,TGTGCCATCAGTGAGGTGACAGGTCTCTCTGGAAACACCATATATTTT
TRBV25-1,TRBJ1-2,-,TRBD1,CASSEYGNEGAGGYTF,TGTGCCAGCAGTGAATATGGGAACGAGGGGGCCGGTGGCTACACCTTC
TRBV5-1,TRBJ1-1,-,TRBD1,CASRDPTGEGTEAFF,TGCGCCAGCAGAGACCCGACAGGGGAGGGGACTGAAGCTTTCTTT
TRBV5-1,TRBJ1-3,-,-,CASSLDGSGNTIYF,TGCGCCAGCAGCTTGGACGGCTCTGGAAACACCATATATTTT